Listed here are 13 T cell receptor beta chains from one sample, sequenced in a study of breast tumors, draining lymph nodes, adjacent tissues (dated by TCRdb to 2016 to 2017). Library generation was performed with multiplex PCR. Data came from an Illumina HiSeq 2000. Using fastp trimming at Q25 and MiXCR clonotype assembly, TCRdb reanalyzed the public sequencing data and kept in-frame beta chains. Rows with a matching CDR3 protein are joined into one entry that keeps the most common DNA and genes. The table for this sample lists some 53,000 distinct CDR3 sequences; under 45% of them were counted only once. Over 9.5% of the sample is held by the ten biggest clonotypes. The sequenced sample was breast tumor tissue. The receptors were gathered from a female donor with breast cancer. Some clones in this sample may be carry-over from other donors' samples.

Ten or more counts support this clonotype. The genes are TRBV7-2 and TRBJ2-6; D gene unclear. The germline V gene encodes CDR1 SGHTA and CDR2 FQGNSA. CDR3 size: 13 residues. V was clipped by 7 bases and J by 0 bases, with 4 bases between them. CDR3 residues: CASTGSGANVLTF. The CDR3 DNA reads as TGTGCCAGCACGGGCTCTGGGGCCAACGTCCTGACTTTC. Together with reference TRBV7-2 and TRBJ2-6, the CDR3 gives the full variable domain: GAGVSQSPSNKVTEKGKDVELRCDPISGHTALYWYRQSLGQGLEFLIYFQGNSAPDKSGLPSDRFSAERTGGSVSTLTIQRTQQEDSAVYLCASTGSGANVLTFGAGSRLTVL.

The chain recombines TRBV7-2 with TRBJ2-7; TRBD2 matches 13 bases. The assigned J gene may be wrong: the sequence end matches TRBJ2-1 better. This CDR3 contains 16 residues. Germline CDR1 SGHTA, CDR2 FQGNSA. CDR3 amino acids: CASSLGTSGIYNEQFF. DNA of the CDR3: TGTGCCAGCAGCTTGGGGACTAGCGGGATATACAATGAGCAGTTCTTC.

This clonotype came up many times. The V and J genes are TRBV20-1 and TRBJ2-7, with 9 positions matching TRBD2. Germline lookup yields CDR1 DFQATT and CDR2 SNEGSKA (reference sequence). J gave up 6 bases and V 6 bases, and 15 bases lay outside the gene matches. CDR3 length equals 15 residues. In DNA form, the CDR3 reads TGCAGTGCCCTTCCGCCGGGACTAGCTTCTTTCGAGCAGTACTTC. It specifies CSALPPGLASFEQYF.

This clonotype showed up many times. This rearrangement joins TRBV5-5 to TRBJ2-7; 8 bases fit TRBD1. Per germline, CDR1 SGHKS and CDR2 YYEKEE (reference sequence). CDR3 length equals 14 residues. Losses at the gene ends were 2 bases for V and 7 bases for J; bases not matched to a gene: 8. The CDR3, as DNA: TGTGCCAGCAGCTTTATTCCAGGGGGCGATGAGCAGTACTTC. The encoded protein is CASSFIPGGDEQYF.

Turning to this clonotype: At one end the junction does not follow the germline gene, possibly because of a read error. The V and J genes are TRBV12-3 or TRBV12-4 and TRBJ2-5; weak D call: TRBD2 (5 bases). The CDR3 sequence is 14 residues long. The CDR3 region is CASTLSGRQETRYF. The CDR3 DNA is TGTGCCAGCACCCTCAGCGGCAGGCAAGAGACCCGGTACTTC.

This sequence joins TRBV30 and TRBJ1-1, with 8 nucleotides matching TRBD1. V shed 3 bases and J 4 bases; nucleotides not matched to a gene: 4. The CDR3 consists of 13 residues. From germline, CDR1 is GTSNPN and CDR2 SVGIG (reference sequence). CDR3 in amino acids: CAWRFGQGTEAFF. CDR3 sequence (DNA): TGTGCCTGGAGATTTGGACAGGGCACTGAAGCTTTCTTT.

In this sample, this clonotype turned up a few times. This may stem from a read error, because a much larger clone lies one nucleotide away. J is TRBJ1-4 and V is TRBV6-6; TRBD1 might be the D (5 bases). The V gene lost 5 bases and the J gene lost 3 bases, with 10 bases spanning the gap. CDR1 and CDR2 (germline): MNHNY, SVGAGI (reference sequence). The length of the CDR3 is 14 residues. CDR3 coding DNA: TGTGCCAGCAGTCACGGGGACTCTAATGAAAAACTGTTTTTT. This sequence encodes CASSHGDSNEKLFF.

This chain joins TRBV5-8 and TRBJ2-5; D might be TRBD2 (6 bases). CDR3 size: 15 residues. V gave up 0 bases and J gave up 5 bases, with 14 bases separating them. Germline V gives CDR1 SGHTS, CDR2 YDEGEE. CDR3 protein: CASSLVEGGEETQYF. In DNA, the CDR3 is TGTGCCAGCAGCTTGGTGGAGGGAGGAGAGGAGACCCAGTACTTC.

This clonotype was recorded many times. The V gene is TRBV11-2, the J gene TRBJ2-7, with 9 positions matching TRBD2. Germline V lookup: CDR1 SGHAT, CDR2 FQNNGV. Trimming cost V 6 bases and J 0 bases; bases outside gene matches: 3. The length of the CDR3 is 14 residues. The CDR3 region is CASRRSGSSYEQYF. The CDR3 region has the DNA TGTGCCAGCAGGCGTAGCGGGAGCTCCTACGAGCAGTACTTC.

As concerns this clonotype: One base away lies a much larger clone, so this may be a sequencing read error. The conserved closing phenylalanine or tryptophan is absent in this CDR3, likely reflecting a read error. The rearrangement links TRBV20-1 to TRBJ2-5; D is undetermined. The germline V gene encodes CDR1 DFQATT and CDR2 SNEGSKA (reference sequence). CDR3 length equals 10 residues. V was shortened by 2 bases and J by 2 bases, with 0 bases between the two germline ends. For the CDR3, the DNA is TGCAGTGCTAGACAAGAGACCCAGTACCCC. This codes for CSARQETQYP.

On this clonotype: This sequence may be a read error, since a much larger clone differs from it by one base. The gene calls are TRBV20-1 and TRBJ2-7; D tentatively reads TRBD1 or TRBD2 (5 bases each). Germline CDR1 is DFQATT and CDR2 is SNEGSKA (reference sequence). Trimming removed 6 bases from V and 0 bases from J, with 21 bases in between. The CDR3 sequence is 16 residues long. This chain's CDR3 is CSARGKGRGSSYEQYF. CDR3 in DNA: TGCAGTGCCCGGGGCAAGGGGCGTGGGAGCTCCTACGAGCAGTACTTC.

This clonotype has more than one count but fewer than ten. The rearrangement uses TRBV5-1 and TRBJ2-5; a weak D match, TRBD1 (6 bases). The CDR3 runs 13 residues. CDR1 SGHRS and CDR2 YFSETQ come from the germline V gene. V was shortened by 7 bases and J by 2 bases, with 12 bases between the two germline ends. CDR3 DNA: TGCGCCAGCGGACCGGACAGTCAAGAGACCCAGTACTTC. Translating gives CASGPDSQETQYF.

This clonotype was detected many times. CDR3 protein: CASSPATVGEQYF. As DNA, the CDR3 is TGTGCCAGCAGCCCGGCGACGGTGGGCGAGCAGTACTTC. V gene TRBV14 combines with J gene TRBJ2-7; no clear D. CDR1 and CDR2 from the germline V gene are SGHDN and FVKESK. The CDR3 loop spans 13 amino acids. Trimming took off 4 bases at V and 6 bases at J, with 13 bases between the two ends.